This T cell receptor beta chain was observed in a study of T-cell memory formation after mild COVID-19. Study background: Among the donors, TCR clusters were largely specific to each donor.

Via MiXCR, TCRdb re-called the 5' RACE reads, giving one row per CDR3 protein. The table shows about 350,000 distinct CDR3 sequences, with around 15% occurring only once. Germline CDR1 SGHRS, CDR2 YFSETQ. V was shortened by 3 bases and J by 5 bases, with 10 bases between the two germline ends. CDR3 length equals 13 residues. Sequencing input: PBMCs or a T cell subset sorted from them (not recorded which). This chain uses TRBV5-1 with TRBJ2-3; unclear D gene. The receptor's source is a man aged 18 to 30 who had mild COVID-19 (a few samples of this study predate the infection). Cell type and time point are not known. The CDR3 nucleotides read TGCGCCAGCAGCTCCCCTGAGCTAGATACGCAGTATTTT. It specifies CASSSPELDTQYF.